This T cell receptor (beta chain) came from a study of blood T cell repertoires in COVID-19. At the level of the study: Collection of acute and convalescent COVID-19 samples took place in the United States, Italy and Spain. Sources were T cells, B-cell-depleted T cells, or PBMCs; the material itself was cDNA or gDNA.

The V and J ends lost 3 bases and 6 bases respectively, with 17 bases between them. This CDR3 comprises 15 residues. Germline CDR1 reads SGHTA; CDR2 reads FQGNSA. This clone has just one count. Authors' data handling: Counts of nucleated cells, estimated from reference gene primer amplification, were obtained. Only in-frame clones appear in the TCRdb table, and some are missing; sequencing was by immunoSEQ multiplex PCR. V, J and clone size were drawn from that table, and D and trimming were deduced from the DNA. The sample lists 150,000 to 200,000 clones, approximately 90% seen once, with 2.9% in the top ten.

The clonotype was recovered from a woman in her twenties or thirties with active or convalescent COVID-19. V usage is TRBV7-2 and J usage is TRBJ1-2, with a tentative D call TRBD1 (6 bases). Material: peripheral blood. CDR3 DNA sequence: TGTGCCAGCAGCTTCCTCACCCAGGGGTTAAATGGCTACACCTTC. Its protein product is CASSFLTQGLNGYTF.